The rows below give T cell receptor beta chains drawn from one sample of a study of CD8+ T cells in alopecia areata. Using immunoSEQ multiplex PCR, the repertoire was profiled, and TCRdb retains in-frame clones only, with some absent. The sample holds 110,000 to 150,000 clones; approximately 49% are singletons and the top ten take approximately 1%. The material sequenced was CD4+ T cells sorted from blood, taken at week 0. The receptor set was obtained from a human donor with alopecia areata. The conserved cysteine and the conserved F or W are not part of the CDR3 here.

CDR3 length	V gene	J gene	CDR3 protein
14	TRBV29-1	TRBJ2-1	SAVTSGRPPYNEQF
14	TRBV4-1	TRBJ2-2	ASSQETGLSNGELF
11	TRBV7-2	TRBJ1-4	ASSFRLNEKLF
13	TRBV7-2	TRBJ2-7	ASSSLGSSGYEQY
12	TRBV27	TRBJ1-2	ASRPGRRVGGYT
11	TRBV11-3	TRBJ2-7	ASSLDGSYEQY
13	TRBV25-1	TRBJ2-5	ASSALAAYQETQY
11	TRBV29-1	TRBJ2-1	SVERDSYNEQF
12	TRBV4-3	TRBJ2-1	ASSQDILGGEQF
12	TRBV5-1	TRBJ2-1	ASSLVGSYNEQF
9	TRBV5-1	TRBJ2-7	ASSRDYEQY
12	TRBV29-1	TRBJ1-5	SARALLGNQPQH
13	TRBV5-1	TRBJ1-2	ASSLGQGLAYGYT
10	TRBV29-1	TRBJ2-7	SVGTDYYEQY
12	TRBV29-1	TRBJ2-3	SVDAGTPTDTQY
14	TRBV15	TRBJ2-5	ATRTGGASYQETQY
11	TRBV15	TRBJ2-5	ATSGGLQETQY
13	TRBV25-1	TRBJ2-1	ATAFDRVNVGEQF
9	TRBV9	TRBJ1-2	ASSANYGYT
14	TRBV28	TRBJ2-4	ASSLDSRLAKNIQY
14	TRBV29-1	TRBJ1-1	SVEPGGLGGYTEAF
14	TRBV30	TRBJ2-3	AWSPWGSSSTDTQY
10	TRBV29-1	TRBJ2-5	SVSLDQETQY
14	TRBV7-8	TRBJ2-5	ASSFPSGRDQETQY
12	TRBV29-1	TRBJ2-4	SVPGDGRGNIQY
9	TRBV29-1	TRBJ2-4	SVSGENIQY
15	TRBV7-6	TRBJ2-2	ASSPSTRGRSTGELF
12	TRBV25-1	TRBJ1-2	ASGDPGPHIGYT
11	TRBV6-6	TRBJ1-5	ASEGQGTQPQH
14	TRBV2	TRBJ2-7	ASSEELAGGNDEQY
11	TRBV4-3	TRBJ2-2	ASSRTNTGELF
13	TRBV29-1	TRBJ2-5	SAQAGTGYGETQY
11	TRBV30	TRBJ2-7	AWNRDRSYEQY
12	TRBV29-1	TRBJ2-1	SAKRQLATHEQF
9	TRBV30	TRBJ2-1	AWKGGNEQF
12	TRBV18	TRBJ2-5	ASSPPNGQETQY
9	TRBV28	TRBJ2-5	ASSLRETQY
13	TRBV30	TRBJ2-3	ASDLAGGRADTQY
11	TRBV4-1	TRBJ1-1	ASSLRGTLEAF
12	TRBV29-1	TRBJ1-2	SISVGQGASGYT
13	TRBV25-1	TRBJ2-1	ASRDSGRARNEQF
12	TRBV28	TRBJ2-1	ASSFQAYYNEQF
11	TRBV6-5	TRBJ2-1	ASSYDSRYEQF
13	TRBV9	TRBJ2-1	ASSGGTSGRGEQF
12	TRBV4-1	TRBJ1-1	ASMLENPSTEAF
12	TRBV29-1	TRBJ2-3	SVEGTVSTDTQY
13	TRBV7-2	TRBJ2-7	ASSLDPRGSYEQY
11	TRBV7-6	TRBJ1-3	ASSTNSGNTIY
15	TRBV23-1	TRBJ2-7	ASSQVDRAYIPYEQY
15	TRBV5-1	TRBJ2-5	ASSLDGGAIGLETQY
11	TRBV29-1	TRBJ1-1	SVDAGMNTEAF
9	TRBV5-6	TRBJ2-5	ASSLTETQY
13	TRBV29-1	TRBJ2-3	SPIVRGVGPDTQY
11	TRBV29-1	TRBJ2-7	SVGTSGSYEQY
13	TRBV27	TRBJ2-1	ASSPLAGGSHEQF
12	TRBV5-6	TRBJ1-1	ASSLGRRNTEAF